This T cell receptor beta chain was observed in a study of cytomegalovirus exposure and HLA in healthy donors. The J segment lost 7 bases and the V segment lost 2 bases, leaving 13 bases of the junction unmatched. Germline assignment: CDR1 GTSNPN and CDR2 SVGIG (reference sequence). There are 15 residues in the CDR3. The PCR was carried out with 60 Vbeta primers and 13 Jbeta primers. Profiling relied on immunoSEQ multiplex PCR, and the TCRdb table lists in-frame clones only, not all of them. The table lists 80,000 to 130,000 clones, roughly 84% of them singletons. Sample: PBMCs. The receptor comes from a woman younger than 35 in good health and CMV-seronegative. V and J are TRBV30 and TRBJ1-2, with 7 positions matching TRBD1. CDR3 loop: CAWSTAGQVLRGYTF. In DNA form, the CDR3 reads TGTGCCTGGAGTACGGCCGGACAGGTCCTTCGTGGCTACACCTTC. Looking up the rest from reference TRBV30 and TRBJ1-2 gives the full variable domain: SQTIHQWPATLVQPVGSPLSLECTVEGTSNPNLYWYRQAAGRGLQLLFYSVGIGQISSEVPQNLSASRPQDRQFILSSKKLLLSDSGFYLCAWSTAGQVLRGYTFGSGTRLTVV.